Listed here is a single TCR beta chain. Its antigen specificity is not known. One end of the junction fails to match germline, which may point to a read error. The read ends 3 residues before the CDR3 terminus; that terminus is restored from the germline J gene. Every participant had a single incident cervical HPV16 infection, and women with prevalent HPV16 infections were excluded. Cervical HPV DNA was detected by MY09/MY11 PCR, and genotyping was performed by dot-blot hybridization. Roughly 14 mL of heparinized blood was centrifuged, after which the buffy coat was aliquoted, frozen at -30 degrees C, and then stored at -80 degrees C. QIAGEN kits were used to extract genomic DNA from the buffy coat specimens. Using the immunoSEQ assay, multiplex PCR amplified TCR beta CDR3 regions from an average of around 1,300 ng of genomic DNA per sample. Primer bias was corrected in the assay by using a complete synthetic TCR repertoire to establish an amplification baseline. The amplicons were sequenced using the Illumina platform. The authors' analysis ran thus. Sequences were error-corrected by clustering with frequency ratios and a modified nearest-neighbor algorithm and were then analyzed in the immunoSEQ Analyzer with IMGT gene definitions. TCR richness and evenness were averaged over 20 rarefaction repeats at each rarefaction depth, excluding samples with fewer sequences than the depth. Relative abundances of V, D and J genes were compared between groups using Wilcoxon rank sum tests, with FDR correction applied. Blinded duplicates gave an intraclass correlation of under 97% for TCR richness and an average of around 83% across 66 gene segments. Not all clones reach the TCRdb copy of this immuneACCESS table, which keeps in-frame sequences only. Checked studies attribute under half of the gap to unresolved V genes and leave the rest unexplained. That table furnishes V, J and clone size, whereas the DNA furnished D and trimming. The sample's own table lists under 20,000 clones. The ten largest clones take up approximately 3.5% of the sample.

Inclusive of the bounding cysteine and phenylalanine, the CDR3 is 12 residues long. Shown are 27 bases from within the CDR3, in frame from base 1. The record originates from a study of T cells in women clearing cervical HPV infection (dated 2018 in TCRdb). With respect to the entire study: The cases were roughly 23 women with histologically confirmed HPV16-related CIN3 or worse, and 2 of those women had invasive cancers. For cases, a median interval of 149 days, with an interquartile range of roughly 85 to 220 days, was observed between lesion detection and blood sampling. Cases had a median age of almost 35 years and controls had a median age of 38, with no significant differences in baseline characteristics. The roughly 25 controls were women who cleared a single incident HPV16 infection within 12 months without developing precancer or cancer. This exploratory proof-of-principle case-control study, nested within the Guanacaste HPV Natural History Study in Costa Rica, compared TCR repertoires among women with different cervical HPV16 outcomes. Five blinded duplicates per group were added as quality controls, so that approximately 60 samples were obtained: some 50 participants and 10 replicates. Case blood was taken at the visit when the lesion was first identified, whereas control blood was taken when infection was no longer detected. In the parent cohort, approximately 9,900 women aged 18 or older were enrolled in Guanacaste, Costa Rica, during about 1992 to 1994 and then followed for under nine years. Because only a few women had HLA typing data, the possibility that HLA type acted as a confounder could not be ruled out. Cases were matched to controls by age within five years and by the year the sample was collected. Overall results and qualifications from the work: Significantly higher TCR repertoire richness was observed in CIN3+ cases than in controls across sequencing depths, whereas no difference in evenness was found. Because the number of T cells in each sample was unknown, differences in richness could reflect differing T-cell content rather than repertoire biology. The cross-sectional design could not show whether the associations came before the infection or were a result of it, and neither effector/memory subsets nor HPV-specific T cells were isolated. Cases had lower TRBV6-7 relative abundance than controls (about 0.1% versus 0.15%; Bonferroni P = 0.0008). Cases were distinguished from controls with an estimated AUC of 0.7 to 0.85 by random forest classifiers combining richness and V gene abundances.

The chain links TRBV12-3 or TRBV12-4 with TRBJ2-3; a tentative D match to TRBD2 spans 5 bases. Material for sequencing was blood buffy coat. The TCR originated in a woman aged 18 to 69 with a cervical HPV16 infection that either progressed to CIN3+ or cleared (not recorded which). This receptor carries the CDR3 CASSLALDTQYF. CDR3 DNA, as far as it was read: TGTGCCAGCAGTCTAGCCTTAGATACG.